The sequence of this TCR beta chain was determined in a study of CD8+ T cells in alopecia areata. The treatment here: oral pan-JAK inhibitor, 5-10 mg twice daily. Using a FACSAria, the CD4+ and CD8+ T cells were sorted from the PBMCs. General study points: Patients showed less clear TCR sequence sharing than mice, possibly partly because of HLA diversity. Many expanded lesional clones remained in scalp and blood on tofacitinib.

With 3 bases clipped from V and 0 bases from J, the junction kept 8 bases outside the gene matches. Germline loops: CDR1 MNHNS, CDR2 SASEGT. The CDR3 loop spans 18 amino acids. Points on this clone: The antigen is unknown.

Extracted RNA was reverse transcribed into cDNA, the sequencing template. This table comes from immunoSEQ multiplex PCR, and its TCRdb copy is limited to in-frame clones, with some not included. The table has tens of thousands of clones, approximately 70% seen once. This sample comprised CD8+ T cells sorted from blood, obtained at week 24, from a patient treated with tofacitinib. V usage is TRBV6-1 and J usage is TRBJ2-6; 7 positions agree with TRBD1. This clonotype originated in a human donor with alopecia areata. The CDR3 bases are TGTGCCAGCAGTGACGCCCGGGACAGTTCCTCTGGGGCCAACGTCCTGACTTTC. Translation: CASSDARDSSSGANVLTF.